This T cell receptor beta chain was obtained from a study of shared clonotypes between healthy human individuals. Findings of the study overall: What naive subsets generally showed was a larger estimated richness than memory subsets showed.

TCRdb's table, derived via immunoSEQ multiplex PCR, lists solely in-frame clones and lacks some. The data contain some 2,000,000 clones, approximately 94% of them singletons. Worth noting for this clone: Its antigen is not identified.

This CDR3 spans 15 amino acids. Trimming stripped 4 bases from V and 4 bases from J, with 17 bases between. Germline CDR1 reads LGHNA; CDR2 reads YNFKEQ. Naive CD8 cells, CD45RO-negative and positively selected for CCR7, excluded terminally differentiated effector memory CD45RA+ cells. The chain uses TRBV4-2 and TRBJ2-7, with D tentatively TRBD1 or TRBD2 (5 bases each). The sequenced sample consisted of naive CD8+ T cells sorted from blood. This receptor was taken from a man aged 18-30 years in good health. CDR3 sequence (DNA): TGTGCCAGCAGCCCGCGTCAAGGGGAGCGGTACGAGCAGTACTTC. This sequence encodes CASSPRQGERYEQYF.